These T cell receptor beta chains were read from a single sample in a study of tumor-infiltrating lymphocytes in primary liver carcinoma. TCRdb reprocessed the multiplex PCR reads with MiXCR, giving one entry per CDR3 protein. In the table there are 95,000 to 100,000 distinct CDR3 sequences, 55% to 80% of which are singletons. Sequencing was done on a sample of liver tumor tissue from sampling region 2. Receptors were obtained from a woman aged 55 to 70 with primary liver carcinoma and hepatitis B virus infection. Both conserved end residues are part of each CDR3. The D gene is left open where the match is weak. Clone size, where shown, is once, few, many, or a class for clones that have expanded.

cdr3_nt cdr3_aa d_call j_call clone_size v_call
TGTGCCAGCAGCCGTTGGGTAGCGGGAGAAGATAGCACAGATACGCAGTATTTT CASSRWVAGEDSTDTQYF TRBD2 TRBJ2-3 medium-sized TRBV11-3
TGTACCAGCAGTGAAACAGGGGAGCACGGCTACACCTTC CTSSETGEHGYTF TRBD1 TRBJ1-2 NA TRBV6-2/TRBV6-3
TGTGCCAGCACGACTCCTGGGCGAGAGGCGGGGGGGGAGCAGTACTTC CASTTPGREAGGEQYF TRBD2 TRBJ2-7 NA TRBV11-2
TGCAGTGCTCGTCGGACAGGACGCAATCAGCCCCAGCATTTT CSARRTGRNQPQHF TRBD1 TRBJ1-5 NA TRBV20-1
TGCGCCAGCAGCTTAGGAGGGAGTGGCACCGTGGAGCTGTTTTTT CASSLGGSGTVELFF NA TRBJ2-2 NA TRBV5-1
TGTGCTAGCAATTTATTGCGTCAGCCCCAGCATTTT CASNLLRQPQHF NA TRBJ1-5 NA TRBV12-3/TRBV12-4
TGCAACTCTCGGACAGGGGAGACCGGGGAGCTTTTTTTT CNSRTGETGELFF TRBD1 TRBJ2-2 once TRBV29-1
TGTGTCAGCAGATTAGGGGACCATGAGCAGTACTTC CVSRLGDHEQYF NA TRBJ2-7 NA TRBV11-2
TGTGCCACCAGTGATTCACAGATAGCCAAAAACATTCAGTACTTC CATSDSQIAKNIQYF NA TRBJ2-4 many TRBV24-1
TGTGCCAGCAGCCCCCCTCCAGTGGCTAGCGAGCAGTATTTC CASSPPPVASEQYF NA TRBJ2-7 once TRBV11-2
TGTACCAGCAGTCGCTCTTCGGGGTTAACAGATACGCAGTATTTT CTSSRSSGLTDTQYF NA TRBJ2-3 NA TRBV11-1
TGCGCCAGCAGCCAAGAGGTTCCCTCGAATGAAAAACTGTTTTTT CASSQEVPSNEKLFF NA TRBJ1-4 medium-sized TRBV4-1
TGTGCCAGCGGCTTAGCTGGGACAGGGAGCATAGATACGCAGTATTTT CASGLAGTGSIDTQYF TRBD1 TRBJ2-3 once TRBV7-8
TGCAGCGTTCAAAGAGCATCTGGGGCCAGCCTCCTGACTTTC CSVQRASGASLLTF NA TRBJ2-6 NA TRBV29-1
TGTGCCTGCAGCCCCGGACTAGCGGGAGGAAACACTTGGGGGCTGTTTTTT CACSPGLAGGNTWGLFF TRBD2 TRBJ2-2 NA TRBV11-3
TGTGCCAGCAGTTACTCGGTCCAGGATTACGAGCAGTACTTC CASSYSVQDYEQYF NA TRBJ2-7 NA TRBV6-5
TGCAGCGTTGGAGATCTGACTAGCGGCCTTAGCACAGATACGCAGTATTTT CSVGDLTSGLSTDTQYF TRBD2 TRBJ2-3 many TRBV29-1
TGTGTCAGCAGTGGGGGGACTAGCGGGAGAGCCTCCTACAATGAGCGGTTCTTC CVSSGGTSGRASYNERFF TRBD2 TRBJ2-1 NA TRBV12-3/TRBV12-4
TGTGCCAGCAGCCCATGGACTAGCGGGAAATACGAGCAGTGCTTC CASSPWTSGKYEQCF TRBD2 TRBJ2-7 once TRBV11-2
TGTGCCTGGAGTGGCTTGGGTGATACGCAGTATTTT CAWSGLGDTQYF NA TRBJ2-3 many TRBV30
TGTGCCAGCAGTTTAGGCTTACAGGTGGCTAGCACAGTTACGCAGTATTTT CASSLGLQVASTVTQYF NA TRBJ2-3 NA TRBV28
TGTGCAAGCAACCCTCCTCGGACAGGGCCAGAGACCCAGTACTTC CASNPPRTGPETQYF TRBD1 TRBJ2-5 once TRBV5-5
TGTGCCAGCAGCCTAGTAATGACTAGCGGGAAGCCCTACGACCAGTACTTC CASSLVMTSGKPYDQYF TRBD2 TRBJ2-7 NA TRBV4-2
TGTGCCAGCAGCGTGACTAGCGGGTTCCAAGAGACCCAGTACTTC CASSVTSGFQETQYF TRBD2 TRBJ2-5 NA TRBV11-2
TGTGCCAGCAGTTACACGGGGCTGGGTCAGACCCAGCATTTT CASSYTGLGQTQHF NA TRBJ1-5 once TRBV6-5
TGTACCAGCTGCTTAGAATCCAAGGGGACTCAGTACTTC CTSCLESKGTQYF NA TRBJ2-5 NA TRBV11-2
TGTGCCAGCAGTTTAGGGTTCAATCAGCCCCAGCATTTT CASSLGFNQPQHF NA TRBJ1-5 many TRBV12-3/TRBV12-4
TGTGCCAGCAGTGGTAGCATAGGGACAGATACGCAGTATTTT CASSGSIGTDTQYF NA TRBJ2-3 NA TRBV2
TGCGCCAGCAACTTGGTGAGGAGACAGGAGACCCAGTACTTC CASNLVRRQETQYF NA TRBJ2-5 NA TRBV5-1